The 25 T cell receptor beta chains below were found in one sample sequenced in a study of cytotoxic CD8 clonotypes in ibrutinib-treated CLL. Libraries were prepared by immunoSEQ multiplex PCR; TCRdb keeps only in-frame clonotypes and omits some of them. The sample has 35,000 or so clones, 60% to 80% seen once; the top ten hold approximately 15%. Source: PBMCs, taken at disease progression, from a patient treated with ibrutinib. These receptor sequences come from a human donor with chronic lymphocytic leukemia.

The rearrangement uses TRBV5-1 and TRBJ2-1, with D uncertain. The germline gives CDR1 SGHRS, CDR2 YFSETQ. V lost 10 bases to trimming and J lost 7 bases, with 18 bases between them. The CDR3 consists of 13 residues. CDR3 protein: CASGPRERNEQFF. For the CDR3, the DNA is TGCGCCTCCGGGCCCAGAGAGAGGAATGAGCAGTTCTTC.

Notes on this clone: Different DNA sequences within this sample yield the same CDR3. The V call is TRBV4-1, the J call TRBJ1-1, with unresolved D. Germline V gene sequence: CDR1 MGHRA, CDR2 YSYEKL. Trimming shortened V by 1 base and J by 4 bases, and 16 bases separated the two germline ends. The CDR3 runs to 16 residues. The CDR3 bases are TGCGCCAGCAGCCAAGTACAAGCGCTGATGGGCACTGAAGCTTTCTTT. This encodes CASSQVQALMGTEAFF.

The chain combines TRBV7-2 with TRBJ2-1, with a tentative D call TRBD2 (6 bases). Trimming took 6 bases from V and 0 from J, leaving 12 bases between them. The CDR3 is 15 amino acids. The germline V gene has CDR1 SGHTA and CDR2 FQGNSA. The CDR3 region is CASRSGTSSYNEQFF. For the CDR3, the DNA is TGTGCCAGCAGATCCGGGACTTCCTCCTACAATGAGCAGTTCTTC.

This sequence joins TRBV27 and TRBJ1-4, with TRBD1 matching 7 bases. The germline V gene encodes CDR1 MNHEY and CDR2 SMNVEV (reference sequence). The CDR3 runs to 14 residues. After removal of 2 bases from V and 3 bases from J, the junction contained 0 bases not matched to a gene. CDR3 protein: CASSLQGANEKLFF. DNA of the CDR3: TGTGCCAGCAGTTTACAGGGGGCTAATGAAAAACTGTTTTTT.

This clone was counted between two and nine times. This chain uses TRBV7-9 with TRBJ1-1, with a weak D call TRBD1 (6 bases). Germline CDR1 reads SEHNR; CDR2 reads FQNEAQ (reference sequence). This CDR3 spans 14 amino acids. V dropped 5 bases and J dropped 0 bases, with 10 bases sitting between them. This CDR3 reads CASSRGHLNTEAFF. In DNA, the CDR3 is TGTGCCAGCAGCCGGGGACATCTGAACACTGAAGCTTTCTTT. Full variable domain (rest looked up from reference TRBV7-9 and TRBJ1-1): DTGVSQNPRHKITKRGQNVTFRCDPISEHNRLYWYRQTLGQGPEFLTYFQNEAQLEKSRLLSDRFSAERPKGSFSTLEIQRTEQGDSAMYLCASSRGHLNTEAFFGQGTRLTVV.

CDR3 DNA: TGTGCCAGCAGCGGGCACAATCAGCCCCAGCATTTT. Amino acids: CASSGHNQPQHF. This sequence joins TRBV27 and TRBJ1-5; no reliable D call. V lost 6 bases and J 3 bases, leaving 6 bases between the germline ends. This CDR3 is built from 12 residues. The V gene's germline CDR1 is MNHEY and CDR2 SMNVEV (reference sequence).

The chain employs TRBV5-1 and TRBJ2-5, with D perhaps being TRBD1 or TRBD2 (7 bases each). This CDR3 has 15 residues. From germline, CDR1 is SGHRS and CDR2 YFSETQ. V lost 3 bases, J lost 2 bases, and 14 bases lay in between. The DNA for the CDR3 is TGCGCCAGCAGCTCGCAGGGGGGGTTTCAAGAGACCCAGTACTTC. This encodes CASSSQGGFQETQYF.

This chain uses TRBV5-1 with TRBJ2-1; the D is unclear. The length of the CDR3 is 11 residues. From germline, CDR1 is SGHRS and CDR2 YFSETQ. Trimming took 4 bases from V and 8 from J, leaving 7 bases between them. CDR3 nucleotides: TGCGCCAGCAGCGGTTACGATGAGCAGTTCTTC. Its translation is CASSGYDEQFF.

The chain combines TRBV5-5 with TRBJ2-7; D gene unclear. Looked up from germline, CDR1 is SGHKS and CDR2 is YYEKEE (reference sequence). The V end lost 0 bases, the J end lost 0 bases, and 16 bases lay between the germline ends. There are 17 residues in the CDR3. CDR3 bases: TGTGCCAGCAGCTTGGGGCCCTGGACGCACAGCTCCTACGAGCAGTACTTC. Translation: CASSLGPWTHSSYEQYF. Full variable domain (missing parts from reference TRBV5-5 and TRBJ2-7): DAGVTQSPTHLIKTRGQQVTLRCSPISGHKSVSWYQQVLGQGPQFIFQYYEKEERGRGNFPDRFSARQFPNYSSELNVNALLLGDSALYLCASSLGPWTHSSYEQYFGPGTRLTVT.

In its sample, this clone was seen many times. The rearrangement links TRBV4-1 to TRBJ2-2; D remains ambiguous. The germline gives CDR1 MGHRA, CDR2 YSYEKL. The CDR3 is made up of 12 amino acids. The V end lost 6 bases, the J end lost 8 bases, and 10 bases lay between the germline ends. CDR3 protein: CASSWDFGELFF. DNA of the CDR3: TGCGCCAGCAGTTGGGATTTTGGGGAGCTGTTTTTT.

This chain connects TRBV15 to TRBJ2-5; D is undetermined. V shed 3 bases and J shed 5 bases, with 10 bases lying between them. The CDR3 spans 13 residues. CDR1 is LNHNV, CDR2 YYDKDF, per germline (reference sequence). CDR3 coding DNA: TGTGCCACCAGCAGGGGAACAGCGGAGACCCAGTACTTC. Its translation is CATSRGTAETQYF. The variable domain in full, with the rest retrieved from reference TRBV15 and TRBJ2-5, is DAMVIQNPRYQVTQFGKPVTLSCSQTLNHNVMYWYQQKSSQAPKLLFHYYDKDFNNEADTPDNFQSRRPNTSFCFLDIRSPGLGDTAMYLCATSRGTAETQYFGPGTRLLVL.

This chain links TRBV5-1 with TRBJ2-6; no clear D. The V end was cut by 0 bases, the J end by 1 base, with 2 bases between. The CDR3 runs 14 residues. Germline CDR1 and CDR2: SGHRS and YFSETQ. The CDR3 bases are TGCGCCAGCAGCTTGGATTCTGGGGCCAACGTCCTGACTTTC. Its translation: CASSLDSGANVLTF.

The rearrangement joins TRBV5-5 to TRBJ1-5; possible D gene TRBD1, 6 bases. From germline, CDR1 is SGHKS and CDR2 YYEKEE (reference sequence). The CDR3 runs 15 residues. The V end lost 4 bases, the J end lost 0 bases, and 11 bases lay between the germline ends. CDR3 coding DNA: TGTGCCAGCAGCACGGGACATTATAGCAATCAGCCCCAGCATTTT. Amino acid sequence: CASSTGHYSNQPQHF. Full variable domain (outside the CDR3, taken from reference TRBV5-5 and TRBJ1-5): DAGVTQSPTHLIKTRGQQVTLRCSPISGHKSVSWYQQVLGQGPQFIFQYYEKEERGRGNFPDRFSARQFPNYSSELNVNALLLGDSALYLCASSTGHYSNQPQHFGDGTRLSIL.

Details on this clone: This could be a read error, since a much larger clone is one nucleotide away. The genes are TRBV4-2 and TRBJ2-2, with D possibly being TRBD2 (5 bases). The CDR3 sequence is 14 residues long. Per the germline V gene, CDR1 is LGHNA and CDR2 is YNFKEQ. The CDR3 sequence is CASSHGPSTGEPFF. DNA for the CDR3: TGTGCCAGCAGCCATGGTCCGAGCACCGGGGAGCCGTTTTTT.

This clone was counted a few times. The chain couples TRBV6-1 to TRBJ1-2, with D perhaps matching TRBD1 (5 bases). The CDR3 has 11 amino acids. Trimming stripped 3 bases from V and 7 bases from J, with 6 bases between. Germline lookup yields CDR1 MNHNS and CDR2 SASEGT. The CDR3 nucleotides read TGTGCCAGCAGTGAGGGGGGTGGCTACACCTTC. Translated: CASSEGGGYTF.

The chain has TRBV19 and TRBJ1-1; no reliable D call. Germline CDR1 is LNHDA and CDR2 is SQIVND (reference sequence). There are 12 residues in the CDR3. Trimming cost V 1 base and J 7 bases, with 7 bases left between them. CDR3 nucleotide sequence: TGTGCCAGTAGTATAGCGGGAATTGAAGCTTTCTTT. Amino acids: CASSIAGIEAFF. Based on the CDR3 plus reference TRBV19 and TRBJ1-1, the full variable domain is DGGITQSPKYLFRKEGQNVTLSCEQNLNHDAMYWYRQDPGQGLRLIYYSQIVNDFQKGDIAEGYSVSREKKESFPLTVTSAQKNPTAFYLCASSIAGIEAFFGQGTRLTVV.

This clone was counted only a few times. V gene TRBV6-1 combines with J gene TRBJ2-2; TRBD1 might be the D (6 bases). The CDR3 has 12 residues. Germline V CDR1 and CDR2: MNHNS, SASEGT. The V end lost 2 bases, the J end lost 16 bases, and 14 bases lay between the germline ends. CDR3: CASSELSGTPFF. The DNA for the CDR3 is TGTGCCAGCAGTGAACTATCCGGGACACCGTTTTTT.

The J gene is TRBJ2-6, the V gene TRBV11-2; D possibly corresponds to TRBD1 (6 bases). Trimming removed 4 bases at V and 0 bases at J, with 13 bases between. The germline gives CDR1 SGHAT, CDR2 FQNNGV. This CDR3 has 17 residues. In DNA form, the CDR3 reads TGTGCCAGCAGCTCTTCAGGGGTCCCCTCTGGGGCCAACGTCCTGACTTTC. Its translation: CASSSSGVPSGANVLTF.

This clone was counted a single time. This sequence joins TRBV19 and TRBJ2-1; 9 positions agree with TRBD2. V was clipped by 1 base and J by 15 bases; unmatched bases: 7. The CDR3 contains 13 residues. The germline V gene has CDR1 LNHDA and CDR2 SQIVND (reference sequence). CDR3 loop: CASSIGGGGALFF. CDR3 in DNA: TGTGCCAGTAGTATAGGAGGCGGGGGGGCGTTGTTCTTC.

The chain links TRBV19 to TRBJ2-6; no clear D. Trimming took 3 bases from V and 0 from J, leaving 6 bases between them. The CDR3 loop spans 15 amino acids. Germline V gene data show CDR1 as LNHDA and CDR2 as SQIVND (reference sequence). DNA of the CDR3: TGTGCCAGTAGTATTACGTTCTCTGGGGCCAACGTCCTGACTTTC. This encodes CASSITFSGANVLTF.

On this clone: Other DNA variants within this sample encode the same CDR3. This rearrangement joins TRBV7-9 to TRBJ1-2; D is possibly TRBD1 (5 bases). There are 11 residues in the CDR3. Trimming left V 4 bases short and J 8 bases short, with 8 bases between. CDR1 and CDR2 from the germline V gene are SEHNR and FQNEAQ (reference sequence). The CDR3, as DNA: TGTGCCAGCAGCTCCAGGGACGGCTACACCTTC. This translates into CASSSRDGYTF.

DNA of the CDR3: TGCGCCAGCAGCTTGGAGGGCACCGGGGAGCTGTTTTTT. Its translation is CASSLEGTGELFF. The rearrangement uses TRBV5-1 and TRBJ2-2; no firm D call. The V gene's germline CDR1 is SGHRS and CDR2 YFSETQ. The V end was cut by 0 bases, the J end by 4 bases, with 4 bases between. The CDR3 runs 13 residues.

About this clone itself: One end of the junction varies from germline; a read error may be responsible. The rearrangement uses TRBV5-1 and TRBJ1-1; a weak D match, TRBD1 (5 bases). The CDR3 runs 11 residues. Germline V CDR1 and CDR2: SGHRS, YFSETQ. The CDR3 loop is CASAGTAEAFF. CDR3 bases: TGTGCCAGCGCCGGGACGGCTGAAGCTTTCTTT.

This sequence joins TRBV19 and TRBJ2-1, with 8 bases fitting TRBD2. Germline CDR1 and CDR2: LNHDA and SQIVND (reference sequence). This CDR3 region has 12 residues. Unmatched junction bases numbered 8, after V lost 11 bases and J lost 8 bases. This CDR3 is CAAGTSIHEQFF. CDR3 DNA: TGTGCCGCAGGGACTAGTATCCATGAGCAGTTCTTC.

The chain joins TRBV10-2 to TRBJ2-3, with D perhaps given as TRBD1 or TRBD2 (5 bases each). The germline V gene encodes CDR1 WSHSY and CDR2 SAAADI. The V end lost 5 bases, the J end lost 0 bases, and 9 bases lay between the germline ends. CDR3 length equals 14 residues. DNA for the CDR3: TGCGCCAGCAGTTATGGGGGAAGCACAGATACGCAGTATTTT. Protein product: CASSYGGSTDTQYF.